Listed below are T cell receptor beta chains from one sample, sequenced in a study of cytomegalovirus exposure and HLA in healthy donors. Method: immunoSEQ multiplex PCR; TCRdb's copy keeps in-frame clones and lacks some. In the table there are some 150,000 clones, approximately 92% of which are singletons. The specimen was PBMCs. These receptors were obtained from a young woman in good health and CMV-seropositive. The CDR3 runs from the conserved cysteine through the conserved F or W. D genes are given only for firm matches. For some rows the clone size is stated as once, few or many, or as a class when expanded; others skip it.

TRBD1,TRBV30,TRBJ2-7,-,TGTGCCTCCGGACCCGTGACAGGGAACGAGCAGTACTTC,CASGPVTGNEQYF
TRBD1,TRBV19,TRBJ1-2,-,TGTGCCAGTAGGCCTCACAGGGGGCACTATGGCTACACCTTC,CASRPHRGHYGYTF
TRBD1,TRBV5-6,TRBJ1-3,-,TGTGCCAGCAGCTCCTGGACAGGAGTCTCTGGAAACACCATATATTTT,CASSSWTGVSGNTIYF
-,TRBV9,TRBJ2-5,-,TGTGCCAGCAGCCCCTCAGGCCTACAAGAGACCCAGTACTTC,CASSPSGLQETQYF
TRBD1,TRBV13,TRBJ2-7,-,TGTGCCAGCAGCTCAGGGACAGGCTCCTACGAGCAGTACTTC,CASSSGTGSYEQYF
TRBD1,TRBV7-9,TRBJ2-3,-,TGTGCCAGCAGTCTAAGGGGGACAGGGGGAGCAGATACGCAGTATTTT,CASSLRGTGGADTQYF
TRBD2,TRBV4-2,TRBJ2-7,-,TGTGCCAGCAGCCAAGACGCAGCGGGGGGATACGAGCAGTACTTC,CASSQDAAGGYEQYF
-,TRBV12-5,TRBJ1-5,-,TGTGCTAGTTCTTTCGGAGACTTCAATCAGCCCCAGCATTTT,CASSFGDFNQPQHF
TRBD2,TRBV11-2,TRBJ2-3,once,TGTGCCAGCAGCTTAGCAATGGGACTAGAAATGGATACGCAGTATTTT,CASSLAMGLEMDTQYF
TRBD1,TRBV27,TRBJ2-5,once,TGTGCCAGCAGTTACAGGGGCCTCCTAGGGACCCAGTACTTC,CASSYRGLLGTQYF
-,TRBV4-3,TRBJ1-4,-,TGCGCCAGCAGCCAAGCCCAGGGGTATGAAAAACTGTTTTTT,CASSQAQGYEKLFF
-,TRBV6-5,TRBJ1-5,-,TGTGCCAGCAGCCGTAGACAGAGCAATCAGCCCCAGCATTTT,CASSRRQSNQPQHF
-,TRBV5-8,TRBJ1-2,-,TGTGCCAGCAGCTTGTTAACACAGGGTGGGGGCTATGGCTACACCTTC,CASSLLTQGGGYGYTF
-,TRBV5-4,TRBJ1-2,-,TGTGCCAGCAGCTTGGAGCCAGGGGTGCCCTATGGCTACACCTTC,CASSLEPGVPYGYTF
-,TRBV7-8,TRBJ2-1,-,TGTGCCAGCAGCCCGGGAGATGAGCAGTTCTTC,CASSPGDEQFF
TRBD2,TRBV6-5,TRBJ2-5,-,TGTGCCAGCAGTTACACAGCGGGGGCTAGCTGGACCCAGTACTTC,CASSYTAGASWTQYF
-,TRBV4-2,TRBJ1-1,-,TGTGCCAGCAGCCAAGACCTAAACACTGAAGCTTTCTTT,CASSQDLNTEAFF